The sequence of this T cell receptor (beta chain) was determined in a study of blood T cell repertoires in COVID-19. Overall study context: From the United States, Italy and Spain came samples of acute and convalescent COVID-19. T cells, B-cell-depleted T cells, or PBMCs provided the cDNA or gDNA that served as material.

The ends were cut back, 0 bases at V and 12 bases at J, with 14 bases in the middle. The CDR3 loop spans 13 amino acids. Germline V lookup: CDR1 GTSNPN, CDR2 SVGIG (reference sequence). Original processing methods: Reference gene primer amplification in the assay estimated nucleated cell counts. Sequenced by immunoSEQ multiplex PCR; TCRdb stores in-frame clones only, minus some. The V and J calls and clone size are taken from that table; D and trimming were inferred from the DNA. The sample carries some 140,000 clones, about four fifths recorded once. Sequencing was done on a sample of peripheral blood. This receptor was identified in a woman aged 60-75 years with acute or convalescent COVID-19. The rearrangement joins TRBV30 to TRBJ1-4, with D tentatively TRBD1 (6 bases). As DNA, the CDR3 is TGTGCCTGGAGTGTACTTCCGAGACAGGAACTGTTTTTT. This sequence encodes CAWSVLPRQELFF. Full variable domain (rest looked up from reference TRBV30 and TRBJ1-4): SQTIHQWPATLVQPVGSPLSLECTVEGTSNPNLYWYRQAAGRGLQLLFYSVGIGQISSEVPQNLSASRPQDRQFILSSKKLLLSDSGFYLCAWSVLPRQELFFGSGTQLSVL.